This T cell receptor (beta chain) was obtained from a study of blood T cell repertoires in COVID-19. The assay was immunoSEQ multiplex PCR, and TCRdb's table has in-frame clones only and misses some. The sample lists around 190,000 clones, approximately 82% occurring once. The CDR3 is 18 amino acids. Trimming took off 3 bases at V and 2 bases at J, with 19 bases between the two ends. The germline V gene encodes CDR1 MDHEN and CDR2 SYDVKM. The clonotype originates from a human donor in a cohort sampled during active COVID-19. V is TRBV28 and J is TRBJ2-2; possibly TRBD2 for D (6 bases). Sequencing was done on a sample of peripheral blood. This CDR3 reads CASSFDHPAGRNTGELFF. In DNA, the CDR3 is TGTGCCAGCAGTTTCGATCATCCGGCGGGAAGAAACACCGGGGAGCTGTTTTTT.